One and the same sample provided the 5 T cell receptor beta chains below, sequenced in a study of blood T cell repertoires in COVID-19. Generated by immunoSEQ multiplex PCR, the TCRdb table keeps only in-frame clones and is missing some. The sample lists about 68,000 clones, roughly 90% occurring once. Sequenced input: peripheral blood. The receptors were gathered from a man aged 40-49 years with COVID-19, enrolled during active disease.

V and J are TRBV7-9 and TRBJ2-1; 8 positions agree with TRBD2. Germline trimming cut 5 bases from V and 6 bases from J; bases unmatched to any gene: 3. The CDR3 is 13 amino acids. Per the germline V gene, CDR1 is SEHNR and CDR2 is FQNEAQ (reference sequence). The CDR3 DNA follows: TGTGCCAGCAGCGCGGGGGGTCTCAATGAGCAGTTCTTC. This gives the protein CASSAGGLNEQFF.

The rearrangement joins TRBV19 to TRBJ2-7, with a possible D match to TRBD2 (6 bases). This CDR3 contains 14 residues. Germline V gives CDR1 LNHDA, CDR2 SQIVND (reference sequence). V lost 4 bases to trimming and J lost 5 bases, with 15 bases between them. Here the CDR3 DNA reads TGTGCCAGTAGTAACCGGGACTTATACGACGAGCAGTACTTC. It specifies CASSNRDLYDEQYF.

This rearrangement joins TRBV5-4 to TRBJ1-1; D might be TRBD1 (5 bases). Germline CDR1 reads SGHNT; CDR2 reads YYREEE (reference sequence). V lost 4 bases and J 4 bases, leaving 14 bases between the germline ends. The CDR3 is 14 amino acids. CDR3 residues: CASSPTGQGTEAFF. As DNA, the CDR3 is TGTGCCAGCAGCCCCACGGGCCAGGGCACTGAAGCTTTCTTT.

In this sample, this clone turned up once. The V call is TRBV30, the J call TRBJ2-3, with 7 positions matching TRBD1. The CDR3 totals 16 residues. J gave up 2 bases and V 3 bases, and 11 bases lay outside the gene matches. Per the germline V gene, CDR1 is GTSNPN and CDR2 is SVGIG (reference sequence). In DNA form, the CDR3 reads TGTGCCTGGAGCTATCCTCGGGACAGATACACAGATACGCAGTATTTT. Its protein is CAWSYPRDRYTDTQYF.

The V and J genes are TRBV5-4 and TRBJ1-1; 8 nucleotides align to TRBD1. The V gene's germline CDR1 is SGHNT and CDR2 YYREEE (reference sequence). Unmatched junction bases numbered 12, after V lost 4 bases and J lost 1 base. The CDR3 loop spans 17 amino acids. The CDR3 nucleotides read TGTGCCAGCAGCAAGACAGGGGCCCGAGGGGAGAACACTGAAGCTTTCTTT. Protein product: CASSKTGARGENTEAFF.